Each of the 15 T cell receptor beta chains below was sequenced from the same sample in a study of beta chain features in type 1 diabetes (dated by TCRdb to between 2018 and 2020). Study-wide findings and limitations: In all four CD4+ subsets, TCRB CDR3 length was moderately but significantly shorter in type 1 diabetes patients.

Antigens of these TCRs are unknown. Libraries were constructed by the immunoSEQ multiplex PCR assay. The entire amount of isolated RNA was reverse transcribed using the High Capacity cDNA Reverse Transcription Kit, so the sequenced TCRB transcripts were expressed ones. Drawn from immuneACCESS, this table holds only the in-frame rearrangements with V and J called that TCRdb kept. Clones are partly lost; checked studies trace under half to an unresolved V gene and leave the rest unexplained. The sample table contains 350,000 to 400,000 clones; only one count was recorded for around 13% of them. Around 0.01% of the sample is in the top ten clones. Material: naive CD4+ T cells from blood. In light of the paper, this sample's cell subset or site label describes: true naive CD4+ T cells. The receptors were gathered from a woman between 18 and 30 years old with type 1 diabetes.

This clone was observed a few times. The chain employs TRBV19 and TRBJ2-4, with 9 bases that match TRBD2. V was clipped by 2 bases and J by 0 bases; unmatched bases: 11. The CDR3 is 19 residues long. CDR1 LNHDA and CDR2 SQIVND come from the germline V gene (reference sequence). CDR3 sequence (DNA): TGTGCCAGTAGTATACGGTCAGCGGGAGGCCTTTTAGCCAAAAACATTCAGTACTTC. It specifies CASSIRSAGGLLAKNIQYF.

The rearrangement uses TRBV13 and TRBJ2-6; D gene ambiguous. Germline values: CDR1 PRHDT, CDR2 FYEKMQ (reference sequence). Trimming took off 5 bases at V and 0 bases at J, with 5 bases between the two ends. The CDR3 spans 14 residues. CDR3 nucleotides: TGTGCCAGCAGCACAAGCTCTGGGGCCAACGTCCTGACTTTC. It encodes CASSTSSGANVLTF.

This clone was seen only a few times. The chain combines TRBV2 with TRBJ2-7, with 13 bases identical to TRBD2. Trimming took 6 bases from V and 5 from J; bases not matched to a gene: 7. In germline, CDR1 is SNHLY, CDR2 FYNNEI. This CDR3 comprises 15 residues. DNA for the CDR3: TGTGCCAGCAGAACCGGGACTAGCGGGACCCACGAGCAGTACTTC. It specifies CASRTGTSGTHEQYF.

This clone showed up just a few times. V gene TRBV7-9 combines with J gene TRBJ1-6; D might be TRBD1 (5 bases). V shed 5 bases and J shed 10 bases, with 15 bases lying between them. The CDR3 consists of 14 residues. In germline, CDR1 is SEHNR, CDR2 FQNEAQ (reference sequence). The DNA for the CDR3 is TGTGCCAGCAGCCACGGGGGGGTAAGGTCACCCCTCCACTTT. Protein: CASSHGGVRSPLHF.

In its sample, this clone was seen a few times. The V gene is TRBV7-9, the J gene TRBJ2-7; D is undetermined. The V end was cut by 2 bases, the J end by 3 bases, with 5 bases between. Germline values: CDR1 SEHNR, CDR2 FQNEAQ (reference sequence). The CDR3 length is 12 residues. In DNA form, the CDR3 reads TGTGCCAGCAGCTTAAACTTCTACGAGCAGTACTTC. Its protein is CASSLNFYEQYF.

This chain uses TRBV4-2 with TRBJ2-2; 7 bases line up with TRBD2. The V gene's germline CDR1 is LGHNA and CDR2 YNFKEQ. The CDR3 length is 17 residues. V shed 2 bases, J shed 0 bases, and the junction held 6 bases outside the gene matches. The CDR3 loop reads CASSQPAGTTNTGELFF. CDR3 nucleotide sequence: TGTGCCAGCAGCCAACCCGCCGGGACTACGAACACCGGGGAGCTGTTTTTT.

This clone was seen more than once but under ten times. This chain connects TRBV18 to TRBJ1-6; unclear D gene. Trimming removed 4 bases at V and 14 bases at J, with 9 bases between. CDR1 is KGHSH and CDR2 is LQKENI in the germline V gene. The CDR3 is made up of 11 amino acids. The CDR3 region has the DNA TGTGCCAGCTCACTAGCGGGGACCCTCCACTTT. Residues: CASSLAGTLHF.

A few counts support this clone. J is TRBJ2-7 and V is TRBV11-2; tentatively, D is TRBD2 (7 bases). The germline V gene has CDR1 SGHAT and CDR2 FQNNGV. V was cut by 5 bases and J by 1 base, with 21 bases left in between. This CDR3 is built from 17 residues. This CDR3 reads CASSTLRGAAESYEQYF. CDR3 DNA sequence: TGTGCCAGCAGCACCCTACGGGGGGCAGCTGAATCCTACGAGCAGTACTTC.

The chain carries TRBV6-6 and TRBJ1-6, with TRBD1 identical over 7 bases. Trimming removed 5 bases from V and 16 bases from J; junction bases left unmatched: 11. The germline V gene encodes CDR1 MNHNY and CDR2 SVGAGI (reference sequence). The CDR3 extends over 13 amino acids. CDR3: CASSEGAQLALHF. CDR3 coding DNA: TGTGCCAGCAGTGAGGGGGCGCAGCTCGCACTCCACTTT.

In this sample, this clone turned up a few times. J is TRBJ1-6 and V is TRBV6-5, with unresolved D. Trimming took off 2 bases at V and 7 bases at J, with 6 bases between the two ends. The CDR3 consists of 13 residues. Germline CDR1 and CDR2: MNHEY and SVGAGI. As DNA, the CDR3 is TGTGCCAGCAGTTACGTCCGGAATTCACCCCTCCACTTT. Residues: CASSYVRNSPLHF.

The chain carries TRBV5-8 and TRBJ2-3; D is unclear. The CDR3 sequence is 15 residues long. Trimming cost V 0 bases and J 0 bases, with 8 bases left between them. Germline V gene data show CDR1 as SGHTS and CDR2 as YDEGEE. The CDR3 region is CASSLDGASTDTQYF. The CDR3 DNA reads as TGTGCCAGCAGCTTGGACGGTGCTAGCACAGATACGCAGTATTTT.

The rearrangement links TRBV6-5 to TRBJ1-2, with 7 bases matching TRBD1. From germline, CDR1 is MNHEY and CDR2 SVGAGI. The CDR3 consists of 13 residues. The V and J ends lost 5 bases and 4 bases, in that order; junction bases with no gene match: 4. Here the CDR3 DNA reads TGTGCCAGCAGTACAGGGGCCCCCTATGGCTACACCTTC. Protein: CASSTGAPYGYTF.

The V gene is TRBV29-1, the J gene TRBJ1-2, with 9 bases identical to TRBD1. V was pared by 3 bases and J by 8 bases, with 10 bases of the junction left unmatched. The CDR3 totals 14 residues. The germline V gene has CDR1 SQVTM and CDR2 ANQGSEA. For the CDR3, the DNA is TGCAGCGTTGAGAGGGGACAGGGAATCGACGGCTACACCTTC. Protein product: CSVERGQGIDGYTF.

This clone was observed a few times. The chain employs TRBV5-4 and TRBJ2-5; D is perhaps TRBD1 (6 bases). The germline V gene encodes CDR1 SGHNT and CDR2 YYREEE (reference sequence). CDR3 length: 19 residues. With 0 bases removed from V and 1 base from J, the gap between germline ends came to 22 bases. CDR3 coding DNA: TGTGCCAGCAGCTTGGCAGGGGTGAACTCGTATCGGTTCCAAGAGACCCAGTACTTC. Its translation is CASSLAGVNSYRFQETQYF.

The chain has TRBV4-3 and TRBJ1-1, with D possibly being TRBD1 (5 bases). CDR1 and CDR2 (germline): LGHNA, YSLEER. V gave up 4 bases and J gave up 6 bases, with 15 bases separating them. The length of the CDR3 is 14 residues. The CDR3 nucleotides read TGCGCCAGCAGCCGGATGGACACCCCCGCTGAAGCTTTCTTT. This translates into CASSRMDTPAEAFF.